This T cell receptor (beta chain) was captured in a study of cytomegalovirus exposure and HLA in healthy donors. Notes on the study in general: Sequencing had likely introduced a cluster of highly shared sequence variants as an artifact.

13 Jbeta primers and 60 Vbeta primers were used for the PCR. Sequencing used immunoSEQ multiplex PCR; TCRdb keeps in-frame clones, though not all of them. The sample carries 100,000 to 150,000 clones, 75% to 85% recorded once. In the case of this clone: What it recognizes is unknown.

CDR1 is GTSNPN and CDR2 is SVGIG in the germline V gene (reference sequence). V was clipped by 4 bases and J by 7 bases; unmatched bases: 11. CDR3 length: 14 residues. The clonotype comes from a male donor in good health and CMV-seronegative. Sequences were obtained from PBMCs. The chain uses TRBV30 and TRBJ1-2; the match to TRBD1 covers 8 bases. In nucleotides, the CDR3 is TGTGCCTGGACCGGGTCGGGACAGGCGGCTGGCTACACCTTC. Its translation is CAWTGSGQAAGYTF.